Listed here are 2 T cell receptor beta chains from one sample, sequenced in a study of T cells after yellow fever vaccination. One entry per CDR3 protein, called by TCRdb with MiXCR from the 5' RACE reads. The sample holds around 600,000 distinct CDR3 sequences; approximately 13% are singletons and the top ten take more than 13%. Sequencing used PBMCs, obtained on the day of the yellow fever booster vaccination. Receptors originate from a man under 40 who received the YFV17D yellow fever vaccine.

This clonotype has just a few counts. The rearrangement joins TRBV20-1 to TRBJ2-7; no definite D call. The CDR3 loop spans 15 amino acids. Trimming removed 3 bases at V and 1 base at J, with 16 bases between. Germline V gene lookup returns CDR1 DFQATT and CDR2 SNEGSKA (reference sequence). The CDR3 coding sequence is TGCAGTGCTAGTTCCCGGACCCGTTCGTCCTACGAGCAGTACTTC. Amino acid sequence: CSASSRTRSSYEQYF.

A few counts support this clonotype. The chain couples TRBV5-1 to TRBJ1-1; D is ambiguous. Germline-derived CDR1 and CDR2 are SGHRS and YFSETQ. This CDR3 has 16 residues. The V and J ends lost 6 bases and 3 bases respectively, with 21 bases between them. The CDR3 sequence: CASTLGTSGWDTEAFF. DNA for the CDR3: TGCGCCAGCACCCTTGGTACGTCGGGATGGGACACTGAAGCTTTCTTT.